This T cell receptor (beta chain) derives from a study of T-cell reconstitution after alpha-beta-depleted transplantation in children (dated by TCRdb to about 2016). Study-wide context: Using TCR repertoire profiling, the study quantitatively followed how T-cell immune reconstitution unfolded in children after TCRalphabeta/CD19-depleted allogeneic hematopoietic cell transplantation.

Libraries were constructed by PCR. These reads were obtained on an Illumina HiSeq 2500. Molecular barcoding was employed in the preparation of TCR libraries, with unique molecular identifiers being used to normalize TCRbeta repertoire quantification. TCRdb reworked the public reads: Q25 trimming with fastp, MiXCR clone assembly, productive beta chains retained. Here each entry gathers all rows of one CDR3 protein and keeps the most common genes and DNA. This sample gives 500,000 to 600,000 distinct CDR3 sequences in total; around 20% of them show up just once. Clones ranked in the top ten supply approximately 3% of the sample. From cysteine to phenylalanine, the CDR3 is 17 amino acids long. This entry keeps only the CDR3 DNA: 51 bases, framed from base 1. CDR1 and CDR2, looked up from the germline V gene, are MGHRA and YSYEKL. Unmatched junction bases come to 12, with V trimmed by 1 base and J by 7 bases.

Only a few counts were recorded for this clonotype. Its specific antigen is unknown. No much larger clone exists at a distance of one base, and base qualities are not known. The receptor was derived from a human donor who donated a stem cell graft to a child with acute lymphoblastic leukemia. The chain joins TRBV4-1 to TRBJ1-2, with 10 bases matching TRBD1. The source was PBMCs from the stem cell graft donor, collected from the stem cell graft. The nucleotide sequence reads as follows: TGCGCCAGCAGCCAAGCTCTCATTGACAGGGGGCTGCGTGGCTACACCTTC. Its protein reads: CASSQALIDRGLRGYTF.